The clone carrying this T cell receptor beta chain occurred a few times. Its antigen is not identified. Germline V gives CDR1 SGHRS, CDR2 YFSETQ. This CDR3 comprises 14 residues. Trimming took off 6 bases at V and 2 bases at J, with 9 bases between the two ends. The library was made from cDNA and included unique molecular identifiers. Out of roughly 1 to 11 million T cells, 470,000 or so cDNA molecules were generated. Each CDR3 protein gets one entry after TCRdb re-called the PCR reads with MiXCR. The sample records hundreds of thousands of distinct CDR3 sequences, roughly 45% being singletons. The sample belongs to a study of post-analysis software for immune sequencing data. Study summary: Patients with relapsing-remitting, secondary progressive and progressive-relapsing multiple sclerosis courses were all represented.

Regarding the study as a whole: The normalized Chao1 diversity of multiple sclerosis patients was significantly lower than that of controls. In patients, about five TRBV segments were more frequent than in controls, with TRBV5-6, TRBV5-1 and TRBV20-1 among them.

This receptor was identified in a girl between 10 and 17 years old with multiple sclerosis. The specimen sequenced was blood. V gene TRBV5-1 combines with J gene TRBJ2-6, with TRBD1 as a possible D gene (6 bases). The CDR3 DNA sequence: TGCGCCAGCAAACAGGGTGCTGGGGCCAACGTCCTGACTTTC. Amino acids: CASKQGAGANVLTF.